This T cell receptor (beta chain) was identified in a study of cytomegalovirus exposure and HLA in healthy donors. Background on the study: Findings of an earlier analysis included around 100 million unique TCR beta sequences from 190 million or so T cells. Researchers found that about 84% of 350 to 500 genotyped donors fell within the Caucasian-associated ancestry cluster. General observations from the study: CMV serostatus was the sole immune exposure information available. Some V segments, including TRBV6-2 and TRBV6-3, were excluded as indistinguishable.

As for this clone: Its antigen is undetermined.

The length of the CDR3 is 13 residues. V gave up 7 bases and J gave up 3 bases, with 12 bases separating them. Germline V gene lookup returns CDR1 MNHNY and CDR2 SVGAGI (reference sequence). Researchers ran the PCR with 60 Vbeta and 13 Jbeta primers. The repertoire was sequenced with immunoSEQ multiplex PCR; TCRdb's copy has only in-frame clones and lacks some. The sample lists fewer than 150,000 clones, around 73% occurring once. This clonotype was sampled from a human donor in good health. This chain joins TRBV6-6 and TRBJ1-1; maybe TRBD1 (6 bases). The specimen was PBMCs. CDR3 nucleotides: TGTGCCAGCATAATACAGGGTCACACTGAAGCTTTCTTT. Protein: CASIIQGHTEAFF.